A single sample gave rise to the 5 T cell receptor beta chains below, sequenced in a study of shared clonotypes between healthy human individuals. Assay: immunoSEQ multiplex PCR; the TCRdb copy retains only in-frame clones and omits some. The sample has a few hundred thousand clones; more than 60% are singletons. Sequencing was performed on memory CD4+ T cells sorted from blood. Described subset: CD45RA-negative fraction. The receptors shown here come from a man younger than 45 in good health.

This chain uses TRBV30 with TRBJ2-3; 7 nucleotides match TRBD2. Germline-derived CDR1 and CDR2 are GTSNPN and SVGIG (reference sequence). The CDR3 runs 12 residues. The CDR3 DNA reads TGTGCTTGTAGCGGGCCCACAGATACGCAGTATTTT. It specifies CACSGPTDTQYF.

In DNA, the CDR3 is TGCGCCAGCAGCCCAAGCGGGACTAGTATTAATACGCAGTATTTT. As protein: CASSPSGTSINTQYF. The chain is built from TRBV5-1 and TRBJ2-3, with 8 bases matching TRBD2. From germline, CDR1 is SGHRS and CDR2 YFSETQ. With V trimmed by 4 bases and J by 7 bases, 11 bases remained unmatched. The CDR3 extends over 15 amino acids.

The rearrangement joins TRBV19 to TRBJ1-4; weak D call: TRBD1 (6 bases). The V and J ends lost 6 bases and 8 bases respectively, with 16 bases between them. CDR3 length: 14 amino acids. Per the germline V gene, CDR1 is LNHDA and CDR2 is SQIVND (reference sequence). For the CDR3, the DNA is TGTGCCAGTAGCTCGGGGGCCTCGGGGGAAAAACTGTTTTTT. Its translation: CASSSGASGEKLFF.

This chain connects TRBV2 to TRBJ2-5, with D perhaps TRBD2 (6 bases). The CDR3 totals 14 residues. Germline CDR1 is SNHLY and CDR2 is FYNNEI. V was trimmed by 4 bases and J by 4 bases, leaving 13 bases between them. The chain's CDR3 is CASSGGTGRETQYF. The CDR3 bases are TGTGCCAGCAGTGGGGGGACCGGGAGAGAGACCCAGTACTTC.

The V call is TRBV5-1, the J call TRBJ2-7, with 9 nucleotides matching TRBD1. The CDR3 runs 15 residues. Trimming at V came to 1 base and at J to 6 bases, leaving 8 bases not matched to a gene. Germline V CDR1 and CDR2: SGHRS, YFSETQ. Written as DNA, the CDR3 is TGCGCCAGCAGCTTGAATTTGGGACAGGGTTCCGAGCAGTACTTC. Translation gives CASSLNLGQGSEQYF.